The 29 T cell receptor beta chains in this list originate from one sample, sequenced in a study of T-cell reconstitution after alpha-beta-depleted transplantation in children. Unique molecular identifiers were incorporated during preparation of the TCRbeta library. TCRdb reprocessed the PCR reads with MiXCR, giving one entry per CDR3 protein. The sample has approximately 500,000 distinct CDR3 sequences; more than 9% are singletons. The source material was PBMCs, sampled before TCRalphabeta/CD19-depleted stem cell transplant. Every receptor here comes from a child aged 2-15 years with inherited bone marrow failure, due to receive a stem cell transplant.

The V call is TRBV28, the J call TRBJ1-6; tentative D call: TRBD1 (6 bases). There are 15 residues in the CDR3. Germline values: CDR1 MDHEN, CDR2 SYDVKM. Trimming stripped 3 bases from V and 7 bases from J, with 13 bases between. As DNA, the CDR3 is TGTGCCAGCAGTTTTGGTCAGGGGCGAAATTCACCCCTCCACTTT. Translating it yields CASSFGQGRNSPLHF.

This clonotype showed up many times. The rearrangement links TRBV3-1 to TRBJ2-6, with D possibly being TRBD2 (6 bases). Germline V gene sequence: CDR1 LGHDT, CDR2 YNNKEL (reference sequence). The CDR3 runs 17 residues. V shed 4 bases and J shed 2 bases, with 15 bases lying between them. CDR3 sequence: CASSPRFGGAGANVLTF. The CDR3 bases are TGTGCCAGCAGCCCTAGATTCGGGGGAGCTGGGGCCAACGTCCTGACTTTC.

This clonotype occurred many times. The chain links TRBV5-1 to TRBJ2-5; 10 bases agree with TRBD1. Germline CDR1 reads SGHRS; CDR2 reads YFSETQ. V lost 4 bases, J lost 0 bases, and 3 bases stayed unmatched. The length of the CDR3 is 15 residues. CDR3 residues: CASSAGTGDQETQYF. The CDR3 nucleotides are TGCGCCAGCAGCGCCGGGACAGGGGACCAAGAGACCCAGTACTTC. Full variable domain (missing parts from reference TRBV5-1 and TRBJ2-5): KAGVTQTPRYLIKTRGQQVTLSCSPISGHRSVSWYQQTPGQGLQFLFEYFSETQRNKGNFPGRFSGRQFSNSRSEMNVSTLELGDSALYLCASSAGTGDQETQYFGPGTRLLVL.

Points on this clonotype: This may come from a read error, since a much larger clone is one base off. The rearrangement links TRBV29-1 to TRBJ2-1, with D possibly matching TRBD2 (5 bases). The CDR3 spans 12 residues. Germline V lookup: CDR1 SQVTM, CDR2 ANQGSEA. The CDR3 loop reads CSVGLEANEHFF. CDR3 DNA sequence: TGCAGCGTTGGACTGGAGGCGAATGAGCATTTCTTC.

This clonotype was seen repeatedly, ten times or more. The CDR3 loop is CSARDGRGSNQPQHF. The CDR3 DNA sequence: TGCAGTGCTAGAGATGGCAGGGGAAGCAATCAGCCCCAGCATTTT. This chain uses TRBV20-1 with TRBJ1-5; the D gene is possibly TRBD1 (6 bases). This CDR3 has 15 residues. CDR1 is DFQATT, CDR2 SNEGSKA, per germline (reference sequence). The V gene lost 0 bases and the J gene lost 1 base, with 10 bases spanning the gap.

Ten or more counts support this clonotype. The rearrangement links TRBV20-1 to TRBJ2-2, with D perhaps matching TRBD2 (5 bases). The germline CDR1 and CDR2 sequences are DFQATT and SNEGSKA (reference sequence). The CDR3 covers 15 residues. The V and J ends lost 3 bases and 0 bases respectively, with 11 bases between them. Here the CDR3 DNA reads TGCAGTGCTAGGAACGGACTTACGAACACCGGGGAGCTGTTTTTT. It codes for CSARNGLTNTGELFF.

In regard to this clonotype: With a much larger clone just one base away, this may be a read error. Given the absence of the conserved phenylalanine or tryptophan at the CDR3 end, a read error is likely. The V gene is TRBV4-3, the J gene TRBJ2-3; TRBD2 matches at 10 bases. Trimming took 0 bases from V and 2 from J; bases not matched to a gene: 11. CDR1 and CDR2 from the germline V gene are LGHNA and YSLEER. This CDR3 spans 19 amino acids. CDR3 sequence reads: CASSQDDRTSGSFTDTQYS. CDR3 sequence (DNA): TGCGCCAGCAGCCAAGACGACAGGACTAGCGGCTCTTTCACAGATACGCAGTATTCT.

This clonotype was detected ten times or more. CDR3 coding DNA: TGTGCCAGCAGTTACTCCGGGACTAGCGGCAGGAGCACCGGGGAGCTGTTTTTT. Amino acids: CASSYSGTSGRSTGELFF. The rearrangement links TRBV6-2 or TRBV6-3 to TRBJ2-2; 11 bases agree with TRBD2. Trimming removed 0 bases from V and 4 bases from J; junction bases left unmatched: 7. The CDR3 contains 18 residues. Looked up from germline, CDR1 is MNHEY and CDR2 is SVGEGT.

There are many counts of this clonotype. The chain recombines TRBV27 with TRBJ2-7; D remains ambiguous. The CDR3 is 14 amino acids. V was shortened by 5 bases and J by 4 bases, with 15 bases between the two germline ends. Per the germline V gene, CDR1 is MNHEY and CDR2 is SMNVEV (reference sequence). CDR3 nucleotide sequence: TGTGCCAGCAGTGCATCGGCCGAAAAGTACGAGCAGTACTTC. As protein: CASSASAEKYEQYF.

This rearrangement joins TRBV5-4 to TRBJ1-1, with D unresolved. The CDR3 length is 17 residues. CDR1 is SGHNT, CDR2 YYREEE, per germline (reference sequence). V shed 0 bases and J shed 5 bases, with 20 bases lying between them. Here the CDR3 reads CASSLGFSHTLGTEAFF. The CDR3 DNA follows: TGTGCCAGCAGCTTGGGATTCTCCCACACCTTAGGGACTGAAGCTTTCTTT.

This clonotype was observed a handful of times. The chain has TRBV27 and TRBJ2-7, with 7 bases aligning to TRBD2. The ends lost 5 bases at V and 7 bases at J; junction bases unmatched: 14. The CDR3 totals 15 residues. Germline V gene data show CDR1 as MNHEY and CDR2 as SMNVEV (reference sequence). Here the CDR3 reads CASSPRLAGVWEQYF. As DNA, the CDR3 is TGTGCCAGCAGTCCTCGACTAGCCGGCGTGTGGGAGCAGTACTTC.

This clonotype was seen repeatedly, ten times or more. The rearrangement links TRBV20-1 to TRBJ2-2; 8 bases match TRBD1. Unmatched junction bases numbered 4, after V lost 6 bases and J lost 4 bases. CDR3 length: 13 residues. Germline-derived CDR1 and CDR2 are DFQATT and SNEGSKA (reference sequence). CDR3 bases: TGCAGTGCGTGGGACAGGCCCACCGGGGAGCTGTTTTTT. Amino acids: CSAWDRPTGELFF.

This clonotype showed up many times. The chain couples TRBV3-1 to TRBJ1-1; D is uncertain. Germline V gene data show CDR1 as LGHDT and CDR2 as YNNKEL (reference sequence). The V and J ends lost 3 bases and 4 bases respectively, with 12 bases between them. The CDR3 totals 14 residues. The CDR3 bases are TGTGCCAGCAGCCACGGACTAGAGGGCACTGAAGCTTTCTTT. Translation: CASSHGLEGTEAFF.

This clonotype was recorded many times. The chain couples TRBV7-9 to TRBJ2-1; no firm D call. The CDR3 contains 12 residues. Germline V CDR1 and CDR2: SEHNR, FQNEAQ (reference sequence). The V end was cut by 3 bases, the J end by 7 bases, with 7 bases between. CDR3 DNA sequence: TGTGCCAGCAGCTTTAGGTCAAATGAGCAGTTCTTC. It specifies CASSFRSNEQFF.

This clonotype was observed at least ten times. Here the CDR3 DNA reads TGTGCCAGCAGACAGGGACAGACCTATGGCTACACCTTC. This codes for CASRQGQTYGYTF. The rearrangement joins TRBV28 to TRBJ1-2; TRBD1 aligns across 7 bases. Germline V gene data show CDR1 as MDHEN and CDR2 as SYDVKM. With V trimmed by 6 bases and J by 4 bases, 5 bases remained unmatched. The CDR3 is made up of 13 amino acids.

This clonotype has at least ten counts. The V call is TRBV29-1, the J call TRBJ2-7; D could derive from TRBD1 or TRBD2 (5 bases each). V was clipped by 5 bases and J by 7 bases, with 15 bases between them. This CDR3 is 12 amino acids long. Germline V gives CDR1 SQVTM, CDR2 ANQGSEA. In nucleotides, the CDR3 is TGCAGCGTTTCTATGCAGGGACGGGAGCAGTACTTC. It is translated as CSVSMQGREQYF.

This clonotype was detected ten times or more. The V call is TRBV20-1, the J call TRBJ2-2; D not resolved. The V end lost 0 bases, the J end lost 1 base, and 3 bases lay between the germline ends. Germline assignment: CDR1 DFQATT and CDR2 SNEGSKA (reference sequence). The CDR3 is made up of 13 amino acids. DNA for the CDR3: TGCAGTGCTAGAGATGGGAACACCGGGGAGCTGTTTTTT. Residues: CSARDGNTGELFF.

This clonotype was detected only once. The rearrangement joins TRBV4-2 to TRBJ2-7, with unresolved D. V shed 6 bases and J shed 3 bases, with 12 bases lying between them. CDR1 and CDR2 from the germline V gene are LGHNA and YNFKEQ. The CDR3 totals 13 residues. In nucleotides, the CDR3 is TGTGCCAGCAGGCCCAGGCTATACTACGAGCAGTACTTC. Amino acids: CASRPRLYYEQYF.

This clonotype was seen many times. This chain uses TRBV5-4 with TRBJ1-1, with a tentative D call TRBD1 (5 bases). The CDR3 has 17 residues. The V and J ends lost 7 bases and 0 bases respectively, with 22 bases between them. Per the germline V gene, CDR1 is SGHNT and CDR2 is YYREEE (reference sequence). Here the CDR3 DNA reads TGTGCCAGCGGCGGTCGGGGGGGAAGGGAAATGAACACTGAAGCTTTCTTT. Translating gives CASGGRGGREMNTEAFF.

This clonotype was counted at least ten times. The CDR3 region has the DNA TGTGCCAGCAGCCGCCATGGACGGCCCTCTAGCACAGATACGCAGTATTTT. Its protein product is CASSRHGRPSSTDTQYF. V gene TRBV5-5 combines with J gene TRBJ2-3, with D uncertain. V was cut by 4 bases and J by 0 bases, with 18 bases left in between. This CDR3 has 17 amino acids. Germline loops: CDR1 SGHKS, CDR2 YYEKEE (reference sequence).

At least ten counts were recorded for this clonotype. The chain uses TRBV4-3 and TRBJ2-7; perhaps TRBD1 as D (6 bases). V dropped 1 base and J dropped 3 bases, with 10 bases sitting between them. The CDR3 is made up of 14 amino acids. Germline V gene data show CDR1 as LGHNA and CDR2 as YSLEER. The CDR3 DNA is TGCGCCAGCAGCCAAGGACAGGTCTACTACGAGCAGTACTTC. This encodes CASSQGQVYYEQYF.

This clonotype occurred many times. The genes are TRBV21-1 and TRBJ2-7; TRBD1, the D gene given by the table, was not confirmed from the DNA. TRBV21-1 is an annotated pseudogene. This CDR3 contains 14 residues. CDR3 region: CASTQAPSSYEQYF. The CDR3 bases are TGTGCCAGTACTCAAGCCCCTTCCTCCTACGAGCAGTACTTC.

The table lists this clonotype with many counts. The V call is TRBV6-5, the J call TRBJ2-3; 10 nucleotides align to TRBD1. The CDR3 is 15 amino acids. Germline V gives CDR1 MNHEY, CDR2 SVGAGI. V was clipped by 5 bases and J by 3 bases; unmatched bases: 5. In DNA, the CDR3 is TGTGCCAGCAGTCCACCGGGACAGGGGACAGATACGCAGTATTTT. Its translation is CASSPPGQGTDTQYF.

CDR3 nucleotides: TGCGCCAGCAGCCAAGAAACGCAGGGGGTTTATGGCTACACCTTC. Protein: CASSQETQGVYGYTF. The genes are TRBV4-3 and TRBJ1-2; TRBD1 aligns across 7 bases. J was trimmed by 5 bases and V by 0 bases; bases with no gene match: 6. CDR3 length: 15 amino acids. CDR1 is LGHNA and CDR2 is YSLEER in the germline V gene.

This clonotype occurred a few times. The chain has TRBV12-3 or TRBV12-4 and TRBJ1-1; unclear D gene. The CDR3 runs 12 residues. Trimming took 3 bases from V and 6 from J, leaving 8 bases between them. The CDR3 loop is CASSFGESEAFF. CDR3 in DNA: TGTGCCAGCAGTTTCGGGGAATCTGAAGCTTTCTTT.

At least ten counts were recorded for this clonotype. This sequence joins TRBV29-1 and TRBJ2-7; a possible D gene is TRBD2 (7 bases). Trimming stripped 1 base from V and 0 bases from J, with 10 bases between. The CDR3 runs to 14 residues. Germline V gene lookup returns CDR1 SQVTM and CDR2 ANQGSEA. The chain's CDR3 is CSVEGAGASYEQYF. The CDR3 bases are TGCAGCGTTGAAGGGGCGGGGGCCTCCTACGAGCAGTACTTC.

The chain has TRBV9 and TRBJ2-2, with no clear D. CDR1 and CDR2 from the germline V gene are SGDLS and YYNGEE. This CDR3 is built from 14 residues. V was cut by 0 bases and J by 6 bases, with 9 bases left in between. CDR3 nucleotide sequence: TGTGCCAGCAGCGTAGAGACAATCCCCGGGGAGCTGTTTTTT. This gives the protein CASSVETIPGELFF.

This clonotype was recorded many times. This chain joins TRBV29-1 and TRBJ2-7; TRBD1 might be the D (6 bases). Germline V lookup: CDR1 SQVTM, CDR2 ANQGSEA. Between the trimmed V and J ends, which lost 5 bases and 2 bases, there was a span of 19 bases. The CDR3 totals 15 residues. The CDR3 region is CSVSLTGYGPYEQYF. CDR3 bases: TGCAGCGTTTCCCTTACAGGGTACGGACCCTACGAGCAGTACTTC.

This clonotype was picked up a small number of times. The chain uses TRBV10-2 and TRBJ2-7, with D maybe TRBD1 (5 bases). Germline V gene sequence: CDR1 WSHSY, CDR2 SAAADI. V was pared by 2 bases and J by 6 bases, with 17 bases between. The CDR3 sequence is 15 residues long. The CDR3, as DNA: TGCGCCAGCAGTGAGCTCCGTCTCGATGGGGCCGAGCAGTACTTC. Translating it yields CASSELRLDGAEQYF.